This T cell receptor beta chain came from a study of blood T cell repertoires in COVID-19. Overall study: T cells, B-cell-depleted T cells, or PBMCs provided the cDNA or gDNA that served as material.

CDR1 and CDR2 from the germline V gene are MNHNY and SVGAGI (reference sequence). Trimming removed 2 bases from V and 6 bases from J, with 11 bases in between. CDR3 length: 14 residues. The data were produced by immunoSEQ multiplex PCR, yet TCRdb's version contains in-frame clones alone and is incomplete. The sample contains about 440,000 clones, about nine tenths of which appear only once. Participants' own reports of clinical history determined their cohort assignment. The sequenced sample was PBMCs or T cells enriched from blood (not recorded which). The chain recombines TRBV6-6 with TRBJ2-1; D may be TRBD2 (5 bases). The origin of this receptor is a man between 18 and 29 years old who had recovered from COVID-19. CDR3 protein: CASSYAELANEQFF. DNA for the CDR3: TGTGCCAGCAGTTACGCCGAGCTAGCCAATGAGCAGTTCTTC.